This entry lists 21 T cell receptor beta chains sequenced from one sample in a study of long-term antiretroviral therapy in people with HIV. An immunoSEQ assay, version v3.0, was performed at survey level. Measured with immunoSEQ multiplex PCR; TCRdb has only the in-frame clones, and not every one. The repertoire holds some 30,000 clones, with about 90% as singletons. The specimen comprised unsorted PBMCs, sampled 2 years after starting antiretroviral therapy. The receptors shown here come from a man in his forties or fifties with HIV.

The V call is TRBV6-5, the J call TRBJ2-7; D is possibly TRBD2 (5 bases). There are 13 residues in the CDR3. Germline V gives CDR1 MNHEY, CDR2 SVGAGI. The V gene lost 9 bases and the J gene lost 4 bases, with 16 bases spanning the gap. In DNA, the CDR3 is TGTGCCAGTTCGGTGGCGGGCCAGTACGAGCAGTACTTC. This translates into CASSVAGQYEQYF.

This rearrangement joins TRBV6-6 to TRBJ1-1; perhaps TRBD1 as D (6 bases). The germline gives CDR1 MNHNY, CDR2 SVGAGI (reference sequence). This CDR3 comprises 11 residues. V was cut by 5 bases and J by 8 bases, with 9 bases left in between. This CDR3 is CASSLQGEAFF. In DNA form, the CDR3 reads TGTGCCAGCAGTCTACAGGGAGAAGCTTTCTTT.

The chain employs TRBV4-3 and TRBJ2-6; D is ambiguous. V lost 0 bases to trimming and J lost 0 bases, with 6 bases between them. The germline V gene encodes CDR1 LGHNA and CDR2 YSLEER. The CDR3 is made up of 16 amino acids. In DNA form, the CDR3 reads TGCGCCAGCAGCCAAGATCGCAGCTCTGGGGCCAACGTCCTGACTTTC. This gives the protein CASSQDRSSGANVLTF.

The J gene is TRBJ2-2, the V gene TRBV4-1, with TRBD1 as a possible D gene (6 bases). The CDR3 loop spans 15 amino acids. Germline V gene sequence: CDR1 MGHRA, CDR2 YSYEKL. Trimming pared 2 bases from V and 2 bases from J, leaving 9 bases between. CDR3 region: CASSQQGPNTGELFF. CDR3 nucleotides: TGCGCCAGCAGCCAACAGGGGCCCAACACCGGGGAGCTGTTTTTT.

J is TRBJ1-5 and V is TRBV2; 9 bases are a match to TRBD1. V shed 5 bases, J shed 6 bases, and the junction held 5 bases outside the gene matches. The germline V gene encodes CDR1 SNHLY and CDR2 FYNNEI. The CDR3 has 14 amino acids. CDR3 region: CASSYTGGGQPQHF. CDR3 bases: TGTGCCAGCAGTTATACAGGGGGCGGTCAGCCCCAGCATTTT.

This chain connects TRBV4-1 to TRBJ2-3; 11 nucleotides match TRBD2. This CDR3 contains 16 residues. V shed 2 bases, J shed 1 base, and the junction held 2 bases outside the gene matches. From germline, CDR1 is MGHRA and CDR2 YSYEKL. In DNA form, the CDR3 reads TGCGCCAGCAGCCAATTAGCGGGGGGGCGCACAGATACGCAGTATTTT. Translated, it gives CASSQLAGGRTDTQYF.

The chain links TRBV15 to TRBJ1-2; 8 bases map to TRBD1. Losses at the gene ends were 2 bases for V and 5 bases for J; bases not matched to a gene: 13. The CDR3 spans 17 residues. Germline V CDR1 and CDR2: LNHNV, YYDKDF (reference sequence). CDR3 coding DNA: TGTGCCACCAGCAGACGCGTTTTGGACAGGGACGGATATGGCTACACCTTC. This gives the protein CATSRRVLDRDGYGYTF.

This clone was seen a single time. In DNA form, the CDR3 reads TGCGCCAGCAGCCCGGTGACAGGGATGGGCACTGAAGCTTTCTTT. Protein: CASSPVTGMGTEAFF. The chain joins TRBV5-1 to TRBJ1-1; 7 positions agree with TRBD1. V lost 4 bases, J lost 4 bases, and 10 bases stayed unmatched. The CDR3 totals 15 residues. CDR1 and CDR2 (germline): SGHRS, YFSETQ.

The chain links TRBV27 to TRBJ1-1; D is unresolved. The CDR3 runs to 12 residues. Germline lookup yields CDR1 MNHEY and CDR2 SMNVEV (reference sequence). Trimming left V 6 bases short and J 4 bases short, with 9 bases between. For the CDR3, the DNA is TGTGCCAGCAGAGGCCCTTTCACTGAAGCTTTCTTT. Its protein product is CASRGPFTEAFF.

The CDR3 coding sequence is TGTGCCAGTAGTAAGGCCAGCTCCTACAATGAGCAGTTCTTC. Encoded protein: CASSKASSYNEQFF. This sequence joins TRBV19 and TRBJ2-1, with D uncertain. CDR1 and CDR2 from the germline V gene are LNHDA and SQIVND (reference sequence). This CDR3 comprises 14 residues. V lost 4 bases and J lost 0, with 7 bases in between. Looking up the rest from reference TRBV19 and TRBJ2-1 gives the full variable domain: DGGITQSPKYLFRKEGQNVTLSCEQNLNHDAMYWYRQDPGQGLRLIYYSQIVNDFQKGDIAEGYSVSREKKESFPLTVTSAQKNPTAFYLCASSKASSYNEQFFGPGTRLTVL.

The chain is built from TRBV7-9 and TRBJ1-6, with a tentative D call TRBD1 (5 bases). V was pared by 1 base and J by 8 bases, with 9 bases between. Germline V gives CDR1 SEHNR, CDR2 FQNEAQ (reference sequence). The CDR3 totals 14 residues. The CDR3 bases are TGTGCCAGCAGCTTAGGGGACGGTTATTCACCCCTCCACTTT. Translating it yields CASSLGDGYSPLHF.

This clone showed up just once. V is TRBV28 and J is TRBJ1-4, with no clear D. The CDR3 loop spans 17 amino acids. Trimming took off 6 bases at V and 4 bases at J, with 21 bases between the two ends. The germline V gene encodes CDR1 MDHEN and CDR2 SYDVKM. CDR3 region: CASSQLTKGEINEKLFF. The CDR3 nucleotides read TGTGCCAGCAGCCAACTGACAAAGGGCGAAATTAATGAAAAACTGTTTTTT.

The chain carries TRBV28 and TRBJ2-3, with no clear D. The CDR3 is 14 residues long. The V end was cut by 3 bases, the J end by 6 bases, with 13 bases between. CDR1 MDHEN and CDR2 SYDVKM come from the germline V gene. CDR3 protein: CASSLKGSLDTQYF. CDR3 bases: TGTGCCAGCAGTTTGAAGGGATCCTTGGATACGCAGTATTTT.

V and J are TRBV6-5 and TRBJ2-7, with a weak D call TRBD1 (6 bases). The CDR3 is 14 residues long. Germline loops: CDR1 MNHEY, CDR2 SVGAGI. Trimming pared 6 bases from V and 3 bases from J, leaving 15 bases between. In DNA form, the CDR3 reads TGTGCCAGCAGGCCTATCTACAGGGTCTACGAGCAGTACTTC. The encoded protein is CASRPIYRVYEQYF.

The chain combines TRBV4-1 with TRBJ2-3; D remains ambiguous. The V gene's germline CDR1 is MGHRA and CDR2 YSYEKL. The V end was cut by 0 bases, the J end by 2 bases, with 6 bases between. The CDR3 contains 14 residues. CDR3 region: CASSQETHTDTQYF. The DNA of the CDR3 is TGCGCCAGCAGCCAAGAAACACACACAGATACGCAGTATTTT.

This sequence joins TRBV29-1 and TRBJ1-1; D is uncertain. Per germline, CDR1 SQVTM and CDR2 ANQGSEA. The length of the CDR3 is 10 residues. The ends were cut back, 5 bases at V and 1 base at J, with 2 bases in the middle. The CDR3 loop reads CSVRNTEAFF. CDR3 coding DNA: TGCAGCGTTAGGAACACTGAAGCTTTCTTT.

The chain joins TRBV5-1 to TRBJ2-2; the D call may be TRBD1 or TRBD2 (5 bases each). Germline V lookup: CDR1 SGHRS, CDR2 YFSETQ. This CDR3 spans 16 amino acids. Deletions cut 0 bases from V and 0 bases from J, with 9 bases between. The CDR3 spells CASSLGGAANTGELFF. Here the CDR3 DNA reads TGCGCCAGCAGCTTGGGAGGGGCCGCGAACACCGGGGAGCTGTTTTTT.

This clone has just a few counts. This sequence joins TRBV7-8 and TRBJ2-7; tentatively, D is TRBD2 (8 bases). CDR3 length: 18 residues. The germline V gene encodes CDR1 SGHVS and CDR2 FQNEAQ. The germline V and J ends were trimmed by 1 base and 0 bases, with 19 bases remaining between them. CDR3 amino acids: CASSLEAPTGTSSYEQYF. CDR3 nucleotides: TGTGCCAGCAGCTTAGAAGCCCCGACAGGGACTAGCTCCTACGAGCAGTACTTC.

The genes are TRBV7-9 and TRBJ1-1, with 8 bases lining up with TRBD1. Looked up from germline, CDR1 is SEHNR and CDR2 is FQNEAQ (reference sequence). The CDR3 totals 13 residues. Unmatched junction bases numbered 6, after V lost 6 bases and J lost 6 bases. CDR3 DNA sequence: TGTGCCAGCAGTAGGACAGGGAATTCTGAAGCTTTCTTT. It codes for CASSRTGNSEAFF.

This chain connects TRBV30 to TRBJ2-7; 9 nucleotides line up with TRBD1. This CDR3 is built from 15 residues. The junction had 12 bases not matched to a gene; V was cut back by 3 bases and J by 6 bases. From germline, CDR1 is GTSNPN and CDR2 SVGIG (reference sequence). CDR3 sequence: CAWSGDRTGVGEQYF. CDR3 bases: TGTGCCTGGAGCGGGGACCGGACAGGGGTTGGCGAGCAGTACTTC.

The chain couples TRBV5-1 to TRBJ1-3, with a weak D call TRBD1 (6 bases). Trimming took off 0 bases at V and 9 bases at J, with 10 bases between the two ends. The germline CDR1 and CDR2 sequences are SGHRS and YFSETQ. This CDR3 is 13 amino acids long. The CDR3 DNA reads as TGCGCCAGCAGCTTGGCCGGCAGGGGCACCATATATTTT. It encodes CASSLAGRGTIYF.